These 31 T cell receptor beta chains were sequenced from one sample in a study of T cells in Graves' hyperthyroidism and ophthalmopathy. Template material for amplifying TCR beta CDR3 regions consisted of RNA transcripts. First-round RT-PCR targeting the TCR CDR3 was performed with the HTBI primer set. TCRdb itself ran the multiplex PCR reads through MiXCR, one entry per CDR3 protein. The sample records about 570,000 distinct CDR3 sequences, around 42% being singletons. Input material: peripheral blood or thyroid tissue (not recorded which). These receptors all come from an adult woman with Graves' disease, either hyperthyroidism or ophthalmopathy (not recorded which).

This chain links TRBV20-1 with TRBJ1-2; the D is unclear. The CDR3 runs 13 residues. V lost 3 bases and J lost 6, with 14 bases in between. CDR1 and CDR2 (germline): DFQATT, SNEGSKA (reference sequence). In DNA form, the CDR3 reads TGCAGTGCTAGCAGGTTAACGAGGGATGGCTACACCTTC. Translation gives CSASRLTRDGYTF.

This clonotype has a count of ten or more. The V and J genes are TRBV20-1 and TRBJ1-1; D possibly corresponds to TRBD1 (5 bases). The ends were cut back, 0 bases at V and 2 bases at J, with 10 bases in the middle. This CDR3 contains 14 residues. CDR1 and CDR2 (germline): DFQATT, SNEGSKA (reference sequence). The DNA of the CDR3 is TGCAGTGCTAGAGATAGGACAAAAAACACTGAAGCTTTCTTT. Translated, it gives CSARDRTKNTEAFF.

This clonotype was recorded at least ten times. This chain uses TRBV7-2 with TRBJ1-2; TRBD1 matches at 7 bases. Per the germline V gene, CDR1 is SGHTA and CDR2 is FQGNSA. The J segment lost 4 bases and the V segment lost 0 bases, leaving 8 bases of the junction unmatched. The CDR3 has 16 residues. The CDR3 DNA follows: TGTGCCAGCAGCTTAGCTGTCGCAGGGGGGAGCTATGGCTACACCTTC. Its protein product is CASSLAVAGGSYGYTF.

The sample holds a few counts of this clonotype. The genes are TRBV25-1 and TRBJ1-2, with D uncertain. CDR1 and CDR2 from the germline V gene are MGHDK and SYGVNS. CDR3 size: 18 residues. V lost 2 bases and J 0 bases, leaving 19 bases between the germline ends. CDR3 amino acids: CASSEGGSLPGANYGYTF. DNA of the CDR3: TGTGCCAGCAGTGAAGGAGGCTCGCTCCCTGGAGCTAACTATGGCTACACCTTC.

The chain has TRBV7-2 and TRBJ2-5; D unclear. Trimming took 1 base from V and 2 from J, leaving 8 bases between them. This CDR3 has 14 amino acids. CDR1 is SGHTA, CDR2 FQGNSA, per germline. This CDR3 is CASSLGPTQETQYF. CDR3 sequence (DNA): TGTGCCAGCAGCTTAGGACCTACTCAAGAGACCCAGTACTTC.

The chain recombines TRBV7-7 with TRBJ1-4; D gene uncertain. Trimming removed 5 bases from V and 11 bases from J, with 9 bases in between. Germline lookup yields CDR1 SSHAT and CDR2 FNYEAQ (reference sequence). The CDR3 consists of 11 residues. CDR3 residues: CASSRAGKLFF. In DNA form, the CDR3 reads TGTGCCAGCAGCCGCGCGGGGAAACTGTTTTTT.

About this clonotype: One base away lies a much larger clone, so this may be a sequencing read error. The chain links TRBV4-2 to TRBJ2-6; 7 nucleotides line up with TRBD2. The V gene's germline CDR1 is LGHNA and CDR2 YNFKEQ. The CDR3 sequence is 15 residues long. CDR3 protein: CAGSHAGAGANVLTF. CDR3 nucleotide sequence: TGTGCCGGCAGCCATGCGGGGGCTGGGGCCAACGTCCTGACTTTC.

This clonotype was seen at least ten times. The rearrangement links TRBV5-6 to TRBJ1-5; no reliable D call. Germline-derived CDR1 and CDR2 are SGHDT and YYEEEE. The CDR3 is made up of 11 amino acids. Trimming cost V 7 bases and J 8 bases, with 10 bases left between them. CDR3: CASYYTEPQHF. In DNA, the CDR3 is TGTGCCAGCTATTATACAGAGCCCCAGCATTTT.

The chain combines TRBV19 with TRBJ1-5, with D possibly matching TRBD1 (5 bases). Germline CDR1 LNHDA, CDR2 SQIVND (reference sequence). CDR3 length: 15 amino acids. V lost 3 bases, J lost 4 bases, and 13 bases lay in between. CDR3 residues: CASSIEGFPNQPQHF. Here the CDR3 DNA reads TGTGCCAGTAGTATTGAGGGGTTTCCAAATCAGCCCCAGCATTTT.

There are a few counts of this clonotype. The CDR3 sequence is CASSQVGVGGYTF. The CDR3 DNA is TGTGCCAGCAGCCAAGTCGGGGTGGGAGGCTACACCTTC. This rearrangement joins TRBV4-2 to TRBJ1-2; D remains unclear. In germline, CDR1 is LGHNA, CDR2 YNFKEQ. The CDR3 length is 13 residues. The ends were cut back, 1 base at V and 8 bases at J, with 11 bases in the middle.

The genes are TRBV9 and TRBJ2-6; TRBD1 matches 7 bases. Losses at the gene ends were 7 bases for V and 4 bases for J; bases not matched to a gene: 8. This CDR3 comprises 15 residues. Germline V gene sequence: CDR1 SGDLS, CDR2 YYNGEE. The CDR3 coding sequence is TGTGCCAGCGAGGACAGGAACACCGGGGCCAACGTCCTGACTTTC. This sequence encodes CASEDRNTGANVLTF.

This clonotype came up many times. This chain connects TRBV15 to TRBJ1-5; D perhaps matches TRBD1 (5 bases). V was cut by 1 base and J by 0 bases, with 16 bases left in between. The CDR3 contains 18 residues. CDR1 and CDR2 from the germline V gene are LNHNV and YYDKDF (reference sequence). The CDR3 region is CATSRGGGWLHSNQPQHF. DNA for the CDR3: TGTGCCACCAGCAGAGGGGGGGGTTGGCTTCATAGCAATCAGCCCCAGCATTTT.

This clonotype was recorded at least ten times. The CDR3 here is CSAHGGRVVGYTF. The CDR3 DNA follows: TGCAGTGCACACGGGGGCAGGGTGGTTGGCTACACCTTC. This chain connects TRBV20-1 to TRBJ1-2; weak D call: TRBD1 (6 bases). Looked up from germline, CDR1 is DFQATT and CDR2 is SNEGSKA (reference sequence). The CDR3 covers 13 residues. The V end was cut by 6 bases, the J end by 7 bases, with 18 bases between.

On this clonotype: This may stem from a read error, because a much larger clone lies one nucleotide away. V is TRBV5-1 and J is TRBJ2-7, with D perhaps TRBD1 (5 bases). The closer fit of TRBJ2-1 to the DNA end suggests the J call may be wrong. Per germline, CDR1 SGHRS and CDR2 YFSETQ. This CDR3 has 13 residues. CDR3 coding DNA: TGCGCCAGCAGGCCGGACACGAACTACGAGCAGTTCTTC. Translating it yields CASRPDTNYEQFF.

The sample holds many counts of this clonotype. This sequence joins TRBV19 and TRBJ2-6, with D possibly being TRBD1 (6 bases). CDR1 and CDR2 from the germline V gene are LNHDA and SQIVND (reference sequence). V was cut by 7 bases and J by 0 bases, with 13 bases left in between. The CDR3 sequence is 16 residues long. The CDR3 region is CASNRDKLSGANVLTF. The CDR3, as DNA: TGTGCCAGTAACAGGGACAAACTCTCTGGGGCCAACGTCCTGACTTTC.

The chain's CDR3 is CASSFPGQSTGELFF. The CDR3 DNA reads TGTGCCAGCAGCTTTCCGGGACAAAGCACCGGGGAGCTGTTTTTT. The V and J genes are TRBV4-2 and TRBJ2-2; tentative D call: TRBD1 (6 bases). The CDR3 loop spans 15 amino acids. The germline V gene encodes CDR1 LGHNA and CDR2 YNFKEQ. The germline V and J ends were trimmed by 5 bases and 4 bases, with 14 bases remaining between them.

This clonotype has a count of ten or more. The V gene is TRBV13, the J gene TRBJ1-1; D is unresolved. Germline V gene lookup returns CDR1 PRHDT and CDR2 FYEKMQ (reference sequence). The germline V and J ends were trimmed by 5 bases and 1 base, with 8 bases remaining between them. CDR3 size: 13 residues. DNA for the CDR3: TGTGCCAGCAGCCACGGGGAGAACACTGAAGCTTTCTTT. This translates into CASSHGENTEAFF.

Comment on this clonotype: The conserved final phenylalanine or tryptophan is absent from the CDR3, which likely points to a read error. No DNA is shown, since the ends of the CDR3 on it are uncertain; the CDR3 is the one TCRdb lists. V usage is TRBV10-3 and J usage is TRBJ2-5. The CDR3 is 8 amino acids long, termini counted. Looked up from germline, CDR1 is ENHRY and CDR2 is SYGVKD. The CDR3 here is CAISGQNY.

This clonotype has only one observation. Here the CDR3 reads CASSPCRAYGYTF. The DNA for the CDR3 is TGCGCCAGCAGCCCCTGCAGGGCTTATGGCTACACCTTC. The chain couples TRBV5-1 to TRBJ1-2; D may be TRBD1 (5 bases). The CDR3 length is 13 residues. Trimming shortened V by 4 bases and J by 5 bases, and 12 bases separated the two germline ends. Germline values: CDR1 SGHRS, CDR2 YFSETQ.

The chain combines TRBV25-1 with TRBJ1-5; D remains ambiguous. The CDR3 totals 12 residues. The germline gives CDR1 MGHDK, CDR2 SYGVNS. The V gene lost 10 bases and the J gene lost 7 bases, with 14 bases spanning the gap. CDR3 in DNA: TGTGCCACTTCGGAGCGCCAGCAGCCCCAGCATTTT. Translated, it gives CATSERQQPQHF.

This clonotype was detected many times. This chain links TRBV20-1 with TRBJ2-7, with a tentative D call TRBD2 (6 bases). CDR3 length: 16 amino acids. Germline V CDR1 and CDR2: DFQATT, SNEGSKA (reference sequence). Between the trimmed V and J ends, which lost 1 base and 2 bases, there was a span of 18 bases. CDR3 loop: CSARVDGRGLTYEQYF. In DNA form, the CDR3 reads TGCAGTGCTAGAGTTGACGGGAGAGGCCTTACCTACGAGCAGTACTTC.

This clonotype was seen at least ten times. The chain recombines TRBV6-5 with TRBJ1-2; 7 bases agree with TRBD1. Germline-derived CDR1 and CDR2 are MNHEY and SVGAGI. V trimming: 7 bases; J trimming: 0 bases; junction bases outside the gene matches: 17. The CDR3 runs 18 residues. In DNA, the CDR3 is TGTGCCAGCATTTCGAGGGGGCACGCTTCACTAGCTAACTATGGCTACACCTTC. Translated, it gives CASISRGHASLANYGYTF.

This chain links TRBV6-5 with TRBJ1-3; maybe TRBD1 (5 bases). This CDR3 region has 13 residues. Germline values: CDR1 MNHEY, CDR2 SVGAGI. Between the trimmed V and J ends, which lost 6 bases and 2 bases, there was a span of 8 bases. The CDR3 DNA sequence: TGTGCCAGCAGCCGACAGCCTGGAAACACCATATATTTT. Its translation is CASSRQPGNTIYF.

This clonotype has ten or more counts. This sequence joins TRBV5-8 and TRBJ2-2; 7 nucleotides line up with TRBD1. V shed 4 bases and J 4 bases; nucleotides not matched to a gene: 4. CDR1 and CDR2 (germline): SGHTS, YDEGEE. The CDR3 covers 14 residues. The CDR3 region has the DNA TGTGCCAGCAGCGCCGGGACAGTCACCGGGGAGCTGTTTTTT. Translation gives CASSAGTVTGELFF.

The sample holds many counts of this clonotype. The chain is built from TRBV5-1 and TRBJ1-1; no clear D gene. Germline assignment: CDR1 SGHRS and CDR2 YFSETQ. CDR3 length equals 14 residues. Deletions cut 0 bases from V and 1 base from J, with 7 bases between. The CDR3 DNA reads TGCGCCAGCAGCTTGGAACTGACGAACACTGAAGCTTTCTTT. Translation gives CASSLELTNTEAFF.

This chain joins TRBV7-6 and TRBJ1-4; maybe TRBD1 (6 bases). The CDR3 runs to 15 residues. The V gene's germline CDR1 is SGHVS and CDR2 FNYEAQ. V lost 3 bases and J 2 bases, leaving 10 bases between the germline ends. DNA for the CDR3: TGTGCCAGCAGCTTGCTGGGGGCGACTAATGAAAAACTGTTTTTT. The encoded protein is CASSLLGATNEKLFF.

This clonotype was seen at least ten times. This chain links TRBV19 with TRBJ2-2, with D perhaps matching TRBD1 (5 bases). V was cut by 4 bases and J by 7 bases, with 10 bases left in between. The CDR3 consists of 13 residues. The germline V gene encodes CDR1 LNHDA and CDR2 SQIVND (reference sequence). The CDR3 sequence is CASSTGIIGELFF. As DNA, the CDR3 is TGTGCCAGTAGTACAGGGATTATCGGGGAGCTGTTTTTT.

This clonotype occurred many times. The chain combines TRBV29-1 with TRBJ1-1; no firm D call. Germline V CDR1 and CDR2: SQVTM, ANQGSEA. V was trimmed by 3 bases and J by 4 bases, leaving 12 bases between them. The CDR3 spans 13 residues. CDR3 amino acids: CSVEGFSVTEAFF. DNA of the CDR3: TGCAGCGTTGAGGGCTTTTCCGTCACTGAAGCTTTCTTT. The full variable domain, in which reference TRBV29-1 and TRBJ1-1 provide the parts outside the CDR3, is SAVISQKPSRDICQRGTSLTIQCQVDSQVTMMFWYRQQPGQSLTLIATANQGSEATYESGFVIDKFPISRPNLTFSTLTVSNMSPEDSSIYLCSVEGFSVTEAFFGQGTRLTVV.

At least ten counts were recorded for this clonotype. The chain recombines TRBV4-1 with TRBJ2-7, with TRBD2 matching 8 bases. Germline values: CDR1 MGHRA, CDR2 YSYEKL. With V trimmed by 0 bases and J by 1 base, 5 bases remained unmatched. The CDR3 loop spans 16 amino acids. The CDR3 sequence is CASSQDKAGVSYEQYF. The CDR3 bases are TGCGCCAGCAGCCAAGATAAAGCGGGAGTGTCCTACGAGCAGTACTTC.

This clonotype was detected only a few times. The CDR3 loop is CASRDRFHNEQFF. The CDR3 nucleotides read TGCGCCAGCAGGGACAGGTTCCACAATGAGCAGTTCTTC. The chain combines TRBV5-1 with TRBJ2-1, with 7 bases aligning to TRBD1. Unmatched junction bases numbered 4, after V lost 5 bases and J lost 5 bases. The CDR3 totals 13 residues. Germline loops: CDR1 SGHRS, CDR2 YFSETQ.

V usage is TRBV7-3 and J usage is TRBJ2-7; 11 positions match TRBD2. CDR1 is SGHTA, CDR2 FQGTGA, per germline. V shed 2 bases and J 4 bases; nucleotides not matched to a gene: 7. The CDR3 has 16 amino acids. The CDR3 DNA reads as TGTGCCAGCAGCTTAGGAACTAGCGGGAGTAGGTACGAGCAGTACTTC. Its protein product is CASSLGTSGSRYEQYF.